This TCR beta chain derives from a study of radiotherapy plus CTLA-4 blockade in lung cancer. Study details: Overall, around 20% of patients showed an objective response, while 31% attained disease control.

Sequenced by immunoSEQ multiplex PCR; TCRdb stores in-frame clones only, minus some. The sample contains around 95,000 clones, roughly 85% of which appear only once. The germline V gene encodes CDR1 SGHTA and CDR2 FQGNSA. CDR3 length equals 15 residues. V lost 1 base and J 6 bases, leaving 13 bases between the germline ends. Ipilimumab-mediated CTLA-4 blockade plus focal radiation was given to patients having chemo-refractory metastatic non-small-cell lung cancer. A word on this clone: Its target is not known.

Study findings and constraints: Blood-borne expansion of tumor-derived TCR clones followed radiotherapy plus ipilimumab. Early clonal dynamics of blood T cells, together with interferon-beta, were reported as the best response predictor.

The TCR sequence derives from a human donor with non-small cell lung cancer who had stable disease on radiotherapy plus ipilimumab. The chain carries TRBV7-2 and TRBJ1-5; weak D call: TRBD1 (5 bases). The sample in question was peripheral blood, obtained from a patient treated with radiotherapy plus ipilimumab. CDR3 in DNA: TGTGCCAGCAGCTTAGACAGGCGAAGTAGTCAGCCCCAGCATTTT. Protein product: CASSLDRRSSQPQHF.